Following are 26 T cell receptor beta chains from one sample sequenced in a study of identical twins. TCRdb re-analysed the 5' RACE reads in MiXCR, keeping a single row per CDR3 protein. The table has 690,000 or so distinct CDR3 sequences, roughly 8% seen once. The sample was also linked to a second study, of yellow fever vaccine responses in identical twins.

The sample consisted of PBMCs. These receptors all stem from a woman younger than 30 in good health.

Details on this clonotype: The junction departs from germline at one end; a sequencing error may be responsible. This rearrangement joins TRBV27 to TRBJ2-7, with 10 bases identical to TRBD1. The length of the CDR3 is 15 residues. Germline CDR1 and CDR2: MNHEY and SMNVEV (reference sequence). The CDR3 DNA reads TGTGCCAGCAGTCTCGGGACAGGGGTTACGTACGGGCAGTACTTC. Amino acid sequence: CASSLGTGVTYGQYF.

The DNA for the CDR3 is TGTGCCACCAGTGATCGAATAGCGGGAGGTGTAGATACGCAGTATTTT. This codes for CATSDRIAGGVDTQYF. V gene TRBV24-1 combines with J gene TRBJ2-3; 10 nucleotides match TRBD2. Germline V gives CDR1 KGHDR, CDR2 SFDVKD. The CDR3 runs to 16 residues. V was clipped by 3 bases and J by 5 bases; unmatched bases: 7.

This clonotype turned up a few times. The chain joins TRBV20-1 to TRBJ2-1, with D perhaps TRBD1 or TRBD2 (5 bases each). The CDR3 consists of 14 residues. V lost 2 bases and J lost 3, with 11 bases in between. Germline CDR1 reads DFQATT; CDR2 reads SNEGSKA (reference sequence). The CDR3, as DNA: TGCAGTGCTAGAATAGGGGACCTCTACAATGAGCAGTTCTTC. Encoded protein: CSARIGDLYNEQFF.

The chain carries TRBV6-6 and TRBJ2-3; 9 positions agree with TRBD1. V was clipped by 5 bases and J by 4 bases; unmatched bases: 7. The CDR3 length is 15 residues. Germline V gene sequence: CDR1 MNHNY, CDR2 SVGAGI (reference sequence). The CDR3, as DNA: TGTGCCAGCAGTCAAGGACAGGGGAAGGCAGATACGCAGTATTTT. This gives the protein CASSQGQGKADTQYF.

This clonotype was seen only a few times. The rearrangement uses TRBV4-1 and TRBJ1-5; no clear D gene. Germline V gene lookup returns CDR1 MGHRA and CDR2 YSYEKL. CDR3 length: 10 residues. The V end was cut by 9 bases, the J end by 11 bases, with 11 bases between. The CDR3 nucleotides read TGCGCCAGTTACGGAGAGACCCAGCATTTT. Translated, it gives CASYGETQHF.

A few counts support this clonotype. The chain combines TRBV10-3 with TRBJ2-3, with 10 bases that match TRBD2. This CDR3 spans 12 amino acids. Germline V lookup: CDR1 ENHRY, CDR2 SYGVKD. The J segment lost 3 bases and the V segment lost 9 bases, leaving 0 bases of the junction unmatched. CDR3 sequence (DNA): TGTGCCATAGCGGGAGGGACAGATACGCAGTATTTT. It yields the protein CAIAGGTDTQYF.

This clonotype was seen many times. This chain links TRBV28 with TRBJ2-7; D gene ambiguous. Germline values: CDR1 MDHEN, CDR2 SYDVKM. The CDR3 extends over 11 amino acids. Between the trimmed V and J ends, which lost 6 bases and 4 bases, there was a span of 7 bases. DNA for the CDR3: TGTGCCAGCAGGCCTTATTACGAGCAGTACTTC. Encoded protein: CASRPYYEQYF.

The chain carries TRBV4-2 and TRBJ2-5; TRBD2 matches 11 bases. V was pared by 1 base and J by 0 bases, with 7 bases of the junction left unmatched. CDR1 and CDR2 from the germline V gene are LGHNA and YNFKEQ. CDR3 length: 18 amino acids. In DNA form, the CDR3 reads TGTGCCAGCAGCCAAGTGTTTAGCGGGAGGGCCGACCAAGAGACCCAGTACTTC. It yields the protein CASSQVFSGRADQETQYF.

This clonotype has ten or more counts. V is TRBV15 and J is TRBJ2-1; unclear D gene. CDR1 is LNHNV, CDR2 YYDKDF, per germline (reference sequence). CDR3 length: 16 amino acids. Trimming took off 5 bases at V and 7 bases at J, with 21 bases between the two ends. CDR3 in amino acids: CATSVSSHRIGNEQFF. The DNA for the CDR3 is TGTGCCACCAGCGTGTCGTCTCATCGGATCGGGAATGAGCAGTTCTTC.

The CDR3 loop is CASGVRQPQHF. CDR3 bases: TGTGCCAGCGGGGTTAGGCAGCCCCAGCATTTT. V usage is TRBV2 and J usage is TRBJ1-5; D is undetermined. The CDR3 spans 11 residues. Germline V gene data show CDR1 as SNHLY and CDR2 as FYNNEI. Trimming left V 8 bases short and J 7 bases short, with 9 bases between.

This clonotype occurred many times. The chain joins TRBV20-1 to TRBJ2-1; TRBD2 aligns across 11 bases. Germline V gene data show CDR1 as DFQATT and CDR2 as SNEGSKA (reference sequence). The CDR3 has 17 amino acids. Germline trimming cut 6 bases from V and 1 base from J; bases unmatched to any gene: 11. Written as DNA, the CDR3 is TGCAGTGCCGCAACCCAGACTAGCGGGATATCCTACAATGAGCAGTTCTTC. Translating gives CSAATQTSGISYNEQFF.

This sequence joins TRBV12-3 or TRBV12-4 and TRBJ2-1; 11 bases fit TRBD2. The J segment lost 1 base and the V segment lost 5 bases, leaving 10 bases of the junction unmatched. The CDR3 runs to 18 residues. Here the CDR3 reads CASSLLSLAGGSYNEQFF. The CDR3 DNA sequence: TGTGCCAGCAGTCTGTTATCCTTAGCGGGAGGGTCCTACAATGAGCAGTTCTTC.

The chain couples TRBV27 to TRBJ2-1, with D possibly being TRBD2 (5 bases). The CDR3 has 16 residues. Germline values: CDR1 MNHEY, CDR2 SMNVEV (reference sequence). V lost 5 bases to trimming and J lost 0 bases, with 14 bases between them. The CDR3 sequence: CASSRSGTHSYNEQFF. CDR3 nucleotide sequence: TGTGCCAGCAGTAGGAGCGGAACCCACTCCTACAATGAGCAGTTCTTC.

The CDR3 region is CASSQTGSGSSPLHF. The CDR3 nucleotides read TGTGCCAGCAGCCAAACGGGTTCGGGTAGTTCACCCCTCCACTTT. The chain is built from TRBV14 and TRBJ1-6; D is unresolved. V was pared by 2 bases and J by 9 bases, with 14 bases between. This CDR3 region has 15 residues. In germline, CDR1 is SGHDN, CDR2 FVKESK.

In its sample, this clonotype was seen many times. The chain recombines TRBV2 with TRBJ2-1, with D perhaps TRBD2 (6 bases). The V gene lost 5 bases and the J gene lost 0 bases, with 11 bases spanning the gap. Germline V gives CDR1 SNHLY, CDR2 FYNNEI. The CDR3 has 15 residues. The CDR3 region has the DNA TGTGCCAGCAGTAGGGACTTGAGCTCCTACAATGAGCAGTTCTTC. Its translation: CASSRDLSSYNEQFF.

The rearrangement links TRBV19 to TRBJ2-3, with TRBD1 matching over 10 bases. Germline CDR1 is LNHDA and CDR2 is SQIVND (reference sequence). The trim removed 3 bases at V and 3 bases at J, leaving 3 bases unmatched. CDR3 length equals 15 residues. CDR3 DNA sequence: TGTGCCAGTAGTATCCGACAGGGGGCAACAGATACGCAGTATTTT. This gives the protein CASSIRQGATDTQYF.

The gene calls are TRBV11-2 and TRBJ2-1; 12 bases line up with TRBD2. The CDR3 contains 16 residues. J gave up 4 bases and V 4 bases, and 5 bases lay outside the gene matches. Germline CDR1 reads SGHAT; CDR2 reads FQNNGV. CDR3 region: CASSSPTSGRYNEQFF. The CDR3 coding sequence is TGTGCCAGCAGCTCTCCGACTAGCGGGAGATACAATGAGCAGTTCTTC. The whole variable domain, remainder taken from reference TRBV11-2 and TRBJ2-1, is EAGVAQSPRYKIIEKRQSVAFWCNPISGHATLYWYQQILGQGPKLLIQFQNNGVVDDSQLPKDRFSAERLKGVDSTLKIQPAKLEDSAVYLCASSSPTSGRYNEQFFGPGTRLTVL.

This clonotype was counted ten times or more. The chain recombines TRBV6-5 with TRBJ2-7; 8 bases match TRBD2. V gave up 2 bases and J gave up 3 bases; unmatched junction bases: 6. CDR1 and CDR2 (germline): MNHEY, SVGAGI. CDR3 length equals 15 residues. This CDR3 reads CASSYKFGGDYEQYF. The CDR3 nucleotides read TGTGCCAGCAGTTACAAGTTCGGGGGGGACTACGAGCAGTACTTC.

This clonotype was seen more than once but under ten times. The chain employs TRBV20-1 and TRBJ2-1; D call uncertain. In germline, CDR1 is DFQATT, CDR2 SNEGSKA (reference sequence). The ends were cut back, 1 base at V and 5 bases at J, with 9 bases in the middle. The CDR3 is 13 residues long. The CDR3 nucleotides are TGCAGTGCTAGAGTGACTGGGAACAATGAGCAGTTCTTC. It is translated as CSARVTGNNEQFF.

V usage is TRBV15 and J usage is TRBJ2-1, with D perhaps matching TRBD2 (6 bases). Trimming took 1 base from V and 5 from J, leaving 9 bases between them. The CDR3 has 14 amino acids. CDR1 and CDR2 (germline): LNHNV, YYDKDF (reference sequence). The CDR3 region has the DNA TGTGCCACCAGCAGAGCCGGGAGAAACAATGAGCAGTTCTTC. Translation: CATSRAGRNNEQFF.

This clonotype was observed at least ten times. This chain's CDR3 is CASSLEGQGSYNEQFF. CDR3 DNA: TGTGCCAGCAGCTTGGAGGGACAGGGGTCCTACAATGAGCAGTTCTTC. J is TRBJ2-1 and V is TRBV5-6; 10 bases align to TRBD1. Germline-derived CDR1 and CDR2 are SGHDT and YYEEEE. This CDR3 has 16 amino acids. V shed 0 bases, J shed 1 base, and the junction held 1 base outside the gene matches.

This clonotype was seen many times. Its ends do not fully match the called genes, so a read error is possible. The V and J genes are TRBV2 and TRBJ2-1, with TRBD1 identical over 7 bases. Germline CDR1 SNHLY, CDR2 FYNNEI. The CDR3 runs 12 residues. CDR3 region: CASSPGQNPLIF. The CDR3 nucleotides are TGTGCCAGCAGTCCGGGACAGAACCCCCTGATATTC.

This clonotype showed up just a few times. This chain connects TRBV18 to TRBJ2-5; TRBD2 aligns across 8 bases. Germline V gene lookup returns CDR1 KGHSH and CDR2 LQKENI. After removal of 0 bases from V and 4 bases from J, the junction contained 7 bases not matched to a gene. The CDR3 has 16 residues. Here the CDR3 DNA reads TGTGCCAGCTCACCACCGCCAGCGGGGGTGTCAGAGACCCAGTACTTC. This codes for CASSPPPAGVSETQYF.

This clonotype was picked up many times. V gene TRBV20-1 combines with J gene TRBJ2-2; TRBD1 matches 9 bases. Germline CDR1 is DFQATT and CDR2 is SNEGSKA (reference sequence). There are 16 residues in the CDR3. The V gene end was trimmed by 6 bases and the J gene end by 0 bases; junction bases not matched to a gene: 8. The DNA for the CDR3 is TGCAGTGCCGCGGACAGGGGAGTCTCGAACACCGGGGAGCTGTTTTTT. It is translated as CSAADRGVSNTGELFF.

This sequence joins TRBV6-5 and TRBJ2-3; 11 bases align to TRBD1. The CDR3 loop spans 15 amino acids. The germline gives CDR1 MNHEY, CDR2 SVGAGI. Trimming cost V 4 bases and J 1 base; bases outside gene matches: 1. The CDR3 DNA is TGTGCCAGCAGTTGGACAGGGGGCGGCACAGATACGCAGTATTTT. The encoded protein is CASSWTGGGTDTQYF.

This clonotype was picked up many times. The genes are TRBV20-1 and TRBJ2-5; D remains unclear. The CDR3 is 12 residues long. V was trimmed by 4 bases and J by 4 bases, leaving 10 bases between them. Germline CDR1 is DFQATT and CDR2 is SNEGSKA (reference sequence). CDR3 nucleotides: TGCAGTGCTACGACAATAACAGAGACCCAGTACTTC. Translated, it gives CSATTITETQYF.